Sequencing of this T cell receptor beta chain was carried out in a study of CD8 T cells in Susac syndrome. The CDR3 is 12 residues long. CDR1 is SGHTA, CDR2 FQGNSA, per germline. V was pared by 3 bases and J by 4 bases, with 6 bases between. Random hexamers served to reverse transcribe about 0.45 to 1 ug RNA. A single record per CDR3 protein comes from TCRdb applying MiXCR to the immunoSEQ multiplex PCR reads. Among about 94,000 distinct CDR3 sequences listed, roughly 94% were seen once. The sequenced sample was CD4+ T cells from PBMCs. This chain connects TRBV7-2 to TRBJ2-5; D is ambiguous. The source of this sequence is a human donor with Susac syndrome. This chain's CDR3 is CASSFVTETQYF. CDR3 nucleotides: TGTGCCAGCAGCTTTGTCACAGAGACCCAGTACTTC.